This is a list of T cell receptor beta chains from one sample in a study of Graves' ophthalmopathy and Graves' hyperthyroidism. TCRdb reanalysed the multiplex PCR reads using MiXCR and keeps one entry per CDR3 protein. The sample includes over a million distinct CDR3 sequences, 35% to 40% seen only once; the top ten take 11%. The specimen sequenced was peripheral blood or thyroid tissue (not recorded which). All receptors come from an adult man with Graves' hyperthyroidism. CDR3s include the opening cysteine and the closing phenylalanine or tryptophan. The order of the fields is V gene, clone size, D gene, J gene, CDR3 protein, CDR3 DNA. The D gene is left open where the match is weak. Clone size is shown for a subset of rows, as once, few, many or a class of expanded clone.

>TRBV6-1|many|NA|TRBJ2-6
CASNSPGANVLTF
TGTGCCAGCAACTCCCCTGGGGCCAACGTCCTGACTTTC
>TRBV7-8|few|TRBD1|TRBJ2-5
CASRSGTGVETQYF
TGTGCCAGCAGGTCTGGGACAGGGGTTGAGACCCAGTACTTC
>TRBV20-1|NA|NA|TRBJ1-1
CSARDSAFTEAFF
TGCAGTGCCAGAGACAGCGCCTTCACTGAAGCTTTCTTT
>TRBV19|once|TRBD1|TRBJ1-6
CASTSGQGQSPLHF
TGTGCCAGTACCTCGGGACAGGGCCAATCACCCCTCCACTTT
>TRBV20-1|many|TRBD1|TRBJ2-7
CSARDRADEQYF
TGCAGTGCTCGGGACAGGGCGGACGAGCAGTACTTC
>TRBV24-1|many|NA|TRBJ2-5
CATSDPTRETQYF
TGTGCCACCAGTGACCCCACACGGGAGACCCAGTACTTC
>TRBV11-2|NA|NA|TRBJ1-1
CASSLGVSSAAEAFF
TGTGCCAGCAGCCTGGGGGTCTCTTCTGCGGCTGAAGCTTTCTTT
>TRBV5-6|few|NA|TRBJ1-3
CASSRVGASGNTIYF
TGTGCCAGCAGCCGGGTCGGGGCCTCTGGAAACACCATATATTTT
>TRBV20-1|NA|TRBD1|TRBJ1-3
CSARRAATGGNTIYF
TGCAGTGCCCGGCGGGCCGCGACAGGGGGAAACACCATATATTTT
>TRBV7-9|NA|TRBD1|TRBJ1-4
CASSSGQDRNEKLFF
TGTGCCAGCAGCTCGGGACAGGACCGAAATGAAAAACTGTTTTTT
>TRBV29-1|many|NA|TRBJ2-7
CSVEGGGVEQYF
TGCAGCGTTGAGGGGGGGGGCGTCGAGCAGTACTTC
>TRBV24-1|many|NA|TRBJ2-2
CATSSRRTENTGELFF
TGTGCCACCAGTTCTCGACGGACAGAGAACACCGGGGAGCTGTTTTTT
>TRBV20-1|few|TRBD1|TRBJ1-4
CSAYRQGRGKEKLFF
TGCAGTGCTTATAGACAGGGCCGGGGTAAAGAAAAACTGTTTTTT
>TRBV19|NA|NA|TRBJ1-1
CASSMRGLTEAFF
TGTGCCAGTAGTATGAGGGGGTTGACTGAAGCTTTCTTT
>TRBV28|NA|NA|TRBJ1-1
CASWWMRAFF
TGTGCCAGCTGGTGGATGCGGGCTTTCTTT
>TRBV6-2/TRBV6-3|NA|TRBD1|TRBJ1-5
CASSPRNRGDQPQHF
TGTGCCAGCAGTCCCCGGAACAGGGGAGACCAGCCCCAGCATTTT
>TRBV9|NA|NA|TRBJ1-4
CASSVGVRGEKLFF
TGTGCCAGCAGCGTAGGGGTTCGGGGTGAAAAACTGTTTTTT
>TRBV10-3|once|NA|TRBJ2-5
CAISGDGETQYF
TGTGCCATCAGTGGGGACGGGGAGACCCAGTACTTC
>TRBV19|NA|TRBD1|TRBJ1-2
CASFRQGVYGYTF
TGTGCCAGTTTCCGACAGGGTGTATATGGCTACACCTTC
>TRBV5-5|NA|TRBD2|TRBJ2-5
CASSGPSGRSSF
TGTGCCAGCAGCGGGCCTAGCGGGAGGTCGAGCTTC
>TRBV7-9|many|NA|TRBJ2-7
CASSSLSVAGSDEQYF
TGTGCCAGCAGCTCCCTTAGTGTTGCAGGGTCTGACGAGCAGTACTTC
>TRBV29-1|NA|TRBD1|TRBJ1-1
CGLQGAGNTEAFF
TGCGGACTACAGGGGGCAGGGAACACTGAAGCTTTCTTT
>TRBV29-1|many|TRBD1|TRBJ2-7
CSVTPGQVRNEQYF
TGCAGCGTTACCCCGGGACAGGTGCGAAACGAGCAGTACTTC
>TRBV20-1|NA|TRBD2|TRBJ2-5
CSASYGRARETQYF
TGCAGTGCTAGTTACGGGAGGGCCAGGGAGACCCAGTACTTC
>TRBV3-1|NA|NA|TRBJ1-2
CASSQEGIRADYGYTF
TGTGCCAGCAGCCAAGAAGGGATCAGGGCGGACTATGGCTACACCTTC
>TRBV2|many|NA|TRBJ1-1
CASNRILGTEAFF
TGTGCCAGCAATAGGATTCTGGGCACTGAAGCTTTCTTT
>TRBV9|many|TRBD1|TRBJ1-2
CASSVSRDRGAPYTF
TGTGCCAGCAGCGTGTCTCGGGACAGGGGCGCCCCTTACACCTTC
>TRBV10-3|NA|NA|TRBJ2-2
CAITLGHGELFF
TGTGCCATCACCTTAGGACACGGGGAGCTGTTTTTT
>TRBV7-8|NA|TRBD1|TRBJ1-6
CASSSGPGQGVGPLHF
TGTGCCAGCAGCTCCGGACCGGGACAGGGGGTTGGACCCCTCCACTTT
>TRBV9|NA|TRBD2|TRBJ2-2
CASSVEAPGLAGANTGELFF
TGTGCCAGCAGCGTAGAGGCTCCCGGACTAGCGGGAGCGAACACCGGGGAGCTGTTTTTT
>TRBV24-1|NA|NA|TRBJ2-3
CAAAAKSTDTQYF
TGTGCCGCCGCGGCAAAAAGCACAGATACGCAGTATTTT
>TRBV9|NA|NA|TRBJ1-2
CASSASGANYGYTF
TGTGCCAGCAGCGCCTCAGGGGCAAACTATGGCTACACCTTC
>TRBV7-2|NA|NA|TRBJ1-1
CASSLTPGPFF
TGTGCCAGCAGCCTAACTCCGGGACCTTTCTTT
>TRBV2|many|TRBD2|TRBJ2-5
CASSEGTSGSGVQYF
TGTGCCAGCAGTGAAGGGACTAGCGGGAGTGGGGTCCAGTACTTC
>TRBV29-1|many|NA|TRBJ1-1
CSVDLGAFF
TGCAGCGTTGACCTTGGAGCTTTCTTT
>TRBV6-2/TRBV6-3|NA|NA|TRBJ2-7
CASSTLRDEQYF
TGTGCCAGCAGCACACTCAGGGACGAGCAGTACTTC
>TRBV12-3/TRBV12-4|NA|NA|TRBJ2-3
CASSLSSVVDTQYF
TGTGCCAGCAGTTTATCTAGCGTCGTAGATACGCAGTATTTT
>TRBV7-9|NA|NA|TRBJ1-5
CASSSDYREGYEHF
TGTGCCAGCAGCTCGGACTACAGGGAAGGCTACGAGCATTTT
>TRBV4-1|few|NA|TRBJ1-5
CASSQDRTTGQPQHF
TGCGCCAGCAGCCAAGACCGGACGACGGGTCAGCCCCAGCATTTT
>TRBV2|NA|TRBD2|TRBJ2-2
CASSERVRLAEGTGELFF
TGTGCCAGCAGTGAAAGGGTGAGACTAGCGGAGGGCACCGGGGAGCTGTTTTTT
>TRBV20-1|few|NA|TRBJ1-5
CSAEETTAWNLYSNQPQHF
TGCAGTGCTGAAGAGACTACTGCGTGGAACTTATATAGCAATCAGCCCCAGCATTTT
>TRBV20-1|many|NA|TRBJ2-6
CSAVRDSGANVLTF
TGCAGTGCAGTTCGGGACTCTGGGGCCAACGTCCTGACTTTC
>TRBV10-2|NA|TRBD1|TRBJ1-5
CASSQRQGGGFQPQHF
TGTGCCAGCAGTCAACGACAGGGAGGAGGATTTCAGCCCCAGCATTTT
>TRBV7-2|many|NA|TRBJ2-7
CASSLAQIDYEQYF
TGTGCCAGCAGCTTAGCCCAAATCGACTACGAGCAGTACTTC
>TRBV9|NA|NA|TRBJ1-4
CASSPGSGGELFF
TGTGCCAGCTCCCCGGGGTCGGGAGGGGAACTGTTTTTT
>TRBV11-2|few|TRBD1|TRBJ2-7
CASRKTGTGAYEQYF
TGTGCCAGCAGAAAAACCGGGACAGGGGCCTACGAGCAGTACTTC